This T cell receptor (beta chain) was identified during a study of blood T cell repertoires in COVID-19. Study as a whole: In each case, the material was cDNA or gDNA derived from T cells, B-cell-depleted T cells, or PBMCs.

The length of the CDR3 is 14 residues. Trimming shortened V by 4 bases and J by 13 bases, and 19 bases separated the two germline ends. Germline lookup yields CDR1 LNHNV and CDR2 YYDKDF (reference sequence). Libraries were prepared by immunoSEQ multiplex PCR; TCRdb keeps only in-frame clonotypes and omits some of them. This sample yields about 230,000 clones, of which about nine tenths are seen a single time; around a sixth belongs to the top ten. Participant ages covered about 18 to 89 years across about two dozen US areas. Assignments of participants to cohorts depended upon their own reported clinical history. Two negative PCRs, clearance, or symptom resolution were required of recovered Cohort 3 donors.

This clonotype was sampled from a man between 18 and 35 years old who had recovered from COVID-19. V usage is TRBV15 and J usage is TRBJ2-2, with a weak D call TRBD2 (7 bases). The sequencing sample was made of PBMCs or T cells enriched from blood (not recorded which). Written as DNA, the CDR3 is TGTGCCACCAGCACCCCCGGGGGGCTGCGTCGGCTGTTTTTT. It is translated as CATSTPGGLRRLFF.